This T cell receptor beta chain comes out of a study of cytomegalovirus exposure and HLA in healthy donors. Study observations and caveats: Later analysis showed most CMV-associated TCR beta chains appearing HLA-restricted. The authors listed approximately 150 TCR beta chains as cytomegalovirus-associated. Immune exposure data for these donors was limited to CMV serostatus.

PCR used 60 Vbeta primers and 13 Jbeta primers. Produced via immunoSEQ multiplex PCR; TCRdb's table is partial and in-frame only. This sample's clone table lists under 130,000 clones. To note about this clone: Its specificity is not known.

Germline V gene lookup returns CDR1 SNHLY and CDR2 FYNNEI. The CDR3 sequence is 11 residues long. The V end lost 8 bases, the J end lost 0 bases, and 4 bases lay between the germline ends. The TCR was taken from a man aged 50-59 years in good health and CMV-seronegative. The chain carries TRBV2 and TRBJ1-2; no clear D gene. Source material: PBMCs. The CDR3 sequence is CASPSNYGYTF. In DNA form, the CDR3 reads TGTGCCAGCCCTTCTAACTATGGCTACACCTTC. Drawing the rest from reference TRBV2 and TRBJ1-2, the complete variable domain is EPEVTQTPSHQVTQMGQEVILRCVPISNHLYFYWYRQILGQKVEFLVSFYNNEISEKSEIFDDQFSVERPDGSNFTLKIRSTKLEDSAMYFCASPSNYGYTFGSGTRLTVV.